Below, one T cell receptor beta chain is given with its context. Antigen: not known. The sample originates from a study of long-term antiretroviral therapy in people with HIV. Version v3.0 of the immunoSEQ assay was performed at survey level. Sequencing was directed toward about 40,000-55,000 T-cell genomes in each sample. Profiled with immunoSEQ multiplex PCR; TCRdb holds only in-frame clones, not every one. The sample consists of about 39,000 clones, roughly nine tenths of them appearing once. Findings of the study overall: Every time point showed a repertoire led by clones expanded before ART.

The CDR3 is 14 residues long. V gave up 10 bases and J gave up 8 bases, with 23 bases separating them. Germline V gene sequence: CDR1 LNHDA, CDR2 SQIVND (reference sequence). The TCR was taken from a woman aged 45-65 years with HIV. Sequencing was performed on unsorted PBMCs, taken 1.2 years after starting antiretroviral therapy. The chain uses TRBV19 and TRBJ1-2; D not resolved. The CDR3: CATLSRAPSGGYTF. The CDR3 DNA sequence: TGTGCCACCCTTTCCCGGGCACCTTCGGGCGGCTACACCTTC.